These 9 T cell receptor beta chains were all obtained from the same sample, sequenced in a study of OX40 agonist ivuxolimab in advanced cancers. Sequencing was performed with immunoSEQ multiplex PCR; in TCRdb, only in-frame clones are kept and a portion is missing. The table lists 40,000 to 50,000 clones, 70% to 90% of them singletons. This material consisted of CD4+ or CD8+ T cells sorted from blood, taken in a trial of the OX40 agonist ivuxolimab. The receptors come from an adult with an advanced solid tumor such as melanoma, head and neck, liver or kidney cancer.

V is TRBV2 and J is TRBJ1-3, with 7 bases lining up with TRBD1. Germline V gene data show CDR1 as SNHLY and CDR2 as FYNNEI. V lost 5 bases, J lost 1 base, and 5 bases stayed unmatched. This CDR3 is 15 amino acids long. The CDR3 DNA is TGTGCCAGCAGTCTTGACAGGGTATCTGGAAACACCATATATTTT. Amino acids: CASSLDRVSGNTIYF. The whole variable domain, filled in from reference TRBV2 and TRBJ1-3, reads EPEVTQTPSHQVTQMGQEVILRCVPISNHLYFYWYRQILGQKVEFLVSFYNNEISEKSEIFDDQFSVERPDGSNFTLKIRSTKLEDSAMYFCASSLDRVSGNTIYFGEGSWLTVV.

This clone was seen just once. The chain links TRBV10-3 to TRBJ2-2, with D perhaps TRBD1 (5 bases). V was cut by 6 bases and J by 3 bases, with 14 bases left in between. Germline lookup yields CDR1 ENHRY and CDR2 SYGVKD. The CDR3 sequence is 15 residues long. The CDR3 loop reads CAIRPGQRDTGELFF. The CDR3 region has the DNA TGTGCCATCAGACCCGGACAAAGGGACACCGGGGAGCTGTTTTTT.

The chain links TRBV9 to TRBJ2-6, with 8 bases identical to TRBD1. Germline assignment: CDR1 SGDLS and CDR2 YYNGEE. Unmatched junction bases numbered 7, after V lost 3 bases and J lost 2 bases. The CDR3 totals 17 residues. The CDR3 here is CASSATLQGAGANVLTF. CDR3 bases: TGTGCCAGCAGCGCAACCCTACAGGGGGCTGGGGCCAACGTCCTGACTTTC.

This chain uses TRBV6-5 with TRBJ2-3; 7 nucleotides align to TRBD2. Germline trimming cut 8 bases from V and 2 bases from J; bases unmatched to any gene: 10. The CDR3 sequence is 15 residues long. Looked up from germline, CDR1 is MNHEY and CDR2 is SVGAGI. DNA of the CDR3: TGTGCCAGCCGCGAACTAGCGCCCTTCACAGATACGCAGTATTTT. This encodes CASRELAPFTDTQYF.

The chain employs TRBV11-2 and TRBJ1-1; unclear D gene. The CDR3 is 14 amino acids. Germline V gives CDR1 SGHAT, CDR2 FQNNGV. V lost 4 bases and J 0 bases, leaving 9 bases between the germline ends. The CDR3 DNA reads TGTGCCAGCAGCTATCTCGGGATGAACACTGAAGCTTTCTTT. Protein sequence: CASSYLGMNTEAFF. Variable domain in full (rest from reference TRBV11-2 and TRBJ1-1): EAGVAQSPRYKIIEKRQSVAFWCNPISGHATLYWYQQILGQGPKLLIQFQNNGVVDDSQLPKDRFSAERLKGVDSTLKIQPAKLEDSAVYLCASSYLGMNTEAFFGQGTRLTVV.

The chain is built from TRBV6-1 and TRBJ2-5, with D perhaps given as TRBD1 or TRBD2 (5 bases each). Germline loops: CDR1 MNHNS, CDR2 SASEGT. The CDR3 runs to 16 residues. The ends were cut back, 0 bases at V and 4 bases at J, with 15 bases in the middle. The CDR3 DNA follows: TGTGCCAGCAGTGAAGCCCCTTGGGACCTCGGAGAGACCCAGTACTTC. It is translated as CASSEAPWDLGETQYF.

J is TRBJ1-3 and V is TRBV5-1; D possibly corresponds to TRBD1 (6 bases). V gave up 4 bases and J gave up 9 bases, with 17 bases separating them. Germline V gene lookup returns CDR1 SGHRS and CDR2 YFSETQ. The CDR3 contains 14 residues. Written as DNA, the CDR3 is TGCGCCAGCAGCGCGATACAGGGCAGCCCCACCATATATTTT. It yields the protein CASSAIQGSPTIYF.

V usage is TRBV11-3 and J usage is TRBJ2-5; 7 positions match TRBD2. This CDR3 is built from 14 residues. CDR1 and CDR2 from the germline V gene are SGHNT and YENEEA. Losses at the gene ends were 6 bases for V and 5 bases for J; bases not matched to a gene: 9. The CDR3 region is CASRSKRGGETQYF. In nucleotides, the CDR3 is TGTGCCAGCAGGTCCAAGCGGGGCGGTGAGACCCAGTACTTC.

This sequence joins TRBV5-1 and TRBJ2-3; no clear D gene. CDR1 and CDR2 from the germline V gene are SGHRS and YFSETQ. The ends were cut back, 0 bases at V and 0 bases at J, with 5 bases in the middle. This CDR3 comprises 14 residues. The CDR3 region has the DNA TGCGCCAGCAGCTTGGGATTTAGCACAGATACGCAGTATTTT. Encoded protein: CASSLGFSTDTQYF.